These 30 T cell receptor beta chains originate from one sample sequenced in a study of blood T cell repertoires in COVID-19. Using immunoSEQ multiplex PCR, the repertoire was profiled, and TCRdb retains in-frame clones only, with some absent. The sample includes some 240,000 clones, around 85% seen only once; the top ten take roughly 2.2%. The sample comprised peripheral blood. The receptors stem from a woman between 70 and 85 years old with COVID-19, enrolled during active disease.

CDR3 bases: TGCGCCAGCAGCCTGGCTTACCAAGAGACCCAGTACTTC. This translates into CASSLAYQETQYF. The chain combines TRBV5-1 with TRBJ2-5, with D hard to call. This CDR3 has 13 amino acids. V dropped 4 bases and J dropped 0 bases, with 7 bases sitting between them. CDR1 SGHRS and CDR2 YFSETQ come from the germline V gene.

This clone was seen a handful of times. The chain couples TRBV19 to TRBJ1-4, with 9 bases that match TRBD1. The length of the CDR3 is 16 residues. Germline CDR1 and CDR2: LNHDA and SQIVND (reference sequence). The ends lost 7 bases at V and 1 base at J; junction bases unmatched: 7. The CDR3 DNA sequence: TGTGCCAGTATCTCGACAGGGGGTGGAACTAATGAAAAACTGTTTTTT. Translation: CASISTGGGTNEKLFF.

The rearrangement links TRBV18 to TRBJ1-1; 7 bases fit TRBD1. This CDR3 has 15 residues. The germline gives CDR1 KGHSH, CDR2 LQKENI. Trimming at V came to 3 bases and at J to 4 bases, leaving 8 bases not matched to a gene. The CDR3 protein is CASSPTDRVGTEAFF. In DNA form, the CDR3 reads TGTGCCAGCTCACCCACAGACAGGGTAGGCACTGAAGCTTTCTTT.

The V call is TRBV6-5, the J call TRBJ1-1; TRBD1 might be the D (6 bases). The CDR3 has 12 amino acids. V lost 7 bases and J lost 3, with 9 bases in between. Germline V gene sequence: CDR1 MNHEY, CDR2 SVGAGI. The CDR3 sequence: CASTDRYTEAFF. CDR3 nucleotides: TGTGCCAGCACCGACAGGTACACTGAAGCTTTCTTT.

The chain recombines TRBV19 with TRBJ1-4; D is perhaps TRBD1 (5 bases). The length of the CDR3 is 17 residues. The germline gives CDR1 LNHDA, CDR2 SQIVND (reference sequence). V lost 6 bases and J 8 bases, leaving 25 bases between the germline ends. The CDR3 loop is CASSPARLKIAGEKLFF. The DNA of the CDR3 is TGTGCCAGTAGCCCAGCGAGGTTGAAAATAGCAGGGGAAAAACTGTTTTTT. Filled out from reference TRBV19 and TRBJ1-4, the complete variable domain reads DGGITQSPKYLFRKEGQNVTLSCEQNLNHDAMYWYRQDPGQGLRLIYYSQIVNDFQKGDIAEGYSVSREKKESFPLTVTSAQKNPTAFYLCASSPARLKIAGEKLFFGSGTQLSVL.

This clone came up once. The chain has TRBV5-8 and TRBJ1-1; D unresolved. Germline loops: CDR1 SGHTS, CDR2 YDEGEE. The CDR3 totals 14 residues. The germline V and J ends were trimmed by 0 bases and 6 bases, with 12 bases remaining between them. The CDR3 is CASSLGGRYAEAFF. The CDR3 bases are TGTGCCAGCAGCTTGGGAGGGAGATACGCTGAAGCTTTCTTT.

This clone was detected once. The chain couples TRBV9 to TRBJ1-3; the D gene is possibly TRBD1 (5 bases). In germline, CDR1 is SGDLS, CDR2 YYNGEE. The CDR3 is 17 residues long. The V end lost 2 bases, the J end lost 0 bases, and 15 bases lay between the germline ends. The DNA of the CDR3 is TGTGCCAGCAGCGTTTTCGGAACAGGCAACTCTGGAAACACCATATATTTT. It translates to CASSVFGTGNSGNTIYF.

This clone has more than one count but fewer than ten. J is TRBJ2-2 and V is TRBV27; possible D gene TRBD1, 5 bases. Germline CDR1 and CDR2: MNHEY and SMNVEV (reference sequence). This CDR3 is 15 amino acids long. Trimming took 3 bases from V and 4 from J, leaving 12 bases between them. The CDR3 region has the DNA TGTGCCAGCAGTTTCCAGGGTTACGGCACCGGGGAGCTGTTTTTT. This codes for CASSFQGYGTGELFF.

This clone occurred a few times. The chain carries TRBV6-6 and TRBJ1-2; D possibly corresponds to TRBD1 (5 bases). Per the germline V gene, CDR1 is MNHNY and CDR2 is SVGAGI (reference sequence). CDR3 length: 12 amino acids. Trimming removed 10 bases from V and 7 bases from J, with 16 bases in between. In DNA, the CDR3 is TGTGCCATCACAGGCGGCAGGGTTGGCTACACCTTC. It specifies CAITGGRVGYTF.

V and J are TRBV6-6 and TRBJ1-2, with D possibly TRBD1 on 5 matching bases. This CDR3 has 15 residues. Germline CDR1 is MNHNY and CDR2 is SVGAGI (reference sequence). Trimming left V 2 bases short and J 8 bases short, with 18 bases between. The CDR3 DNA reads as TGTGCCAGCAGTTACGCCGGTTTGGCGGGGCAGGGCTACACCTTC. This codes for CASSYAGLAGQGYTF.

The chain couples TRBV4-3 to TRBJ2-3, with a weak D call TRBD2 (6 bases). Germline V gene sequence: CDR1 LGHNA, CDR2 YSLEER. V lost 3 bases and J 6 bases, leaving 16 bases between the germline ends. This CDR3 contains 15 residues. The CDR3 DNA is TGCGCCAGCAGCCAGCGACTGGGTCGGGGGGATACGCAGTATTTT. Translation: CASSQRLGRGDTQYF.

The chain employs TRBV24-1 and TRBJ2-3; 10 bases are shared with TRBD2. Germline V gives CDR1 KGHDR, CDR2 SFDVKD. V was clipped by 4 bases and J by 9 bases; unmatched bases: 3. CDR3 length: 13 amino acids. CDR3: CATSEPTSGTQYF. As DNA, the CDR3 is TGTGCCACCAGTGAGCCGACTAGCGGGACGCAGTATTTT.

The chain couples TRBV5-1 to TRBJ1-5, with 8 bases aligning to TRBD1. Germline V gene data show CDR1 as SGHRS and CDR2 as YFSETQ. J lost 2 bases, V lost 0 bases, and 1 base had no gene match. The CDR3 consists of 15 residues. The CDR3 bases are TGCGCCAGCAGCTTGGAGGGACAGGGCAATCAGCCCCAGCATTTT. Amino acids: CASSLEGQGNQPQHF.

The CDR3 coding sequence is TGTGCCAGCAGCTTACAGGGAAACAGCCTTGGCCCTTGGGGCACTGAAGCTTTCTTT. Its translation is CASSLQGNSLGPWGTEAFF. The gene calls are TRBV7-2 and TRBJ1-1; a possible D gene is TRBD1 (5 bases). This CDR3 spans 19 amino acids. The germline CDR1 and CDR2 sequences are SGHTA and FQGNSA. The V end lost 2 bases, the J end lost 4 bases, and 26 bases lay between the germline ends.

The genes are TRBV4-2 and TRBJ1-5, with D maybe TRBD1 (5 bases). Germline V lookup: CDR1 LGHNA, CDR2 YNFKEQ. Trimming left V 2 bases short and J 5 bases short, with 13 bases between. The CDR3 runs to 15 residues. The CDR3 loop is CASSQRPGSDQPQHF. CDR3 sequence (DNA): TGTGCCAGCAGCCAAAGACCAGGGTCCGATCAGCCCCAGCATTTT.

This chain joins TRBV12-5 and TRBJ2-7; tentative D call: TRBD2 (5 bases). V was cut by 4 bases and J by 4 bases, with 20 bases left in between. The CDR3 runs 16 residues. CDR1 is LGHNT, CDR2 FRNRAP, per germline. The CDR3 region is CASGSGSLEVGYEQYF. Written as DNA, the CDR3 is TGTGCTAGTGGTTCTGGATCCCTGGAGGTGGGTTACGAGCAGTACTTC. The variable domain in full, completed from reference TRBV12-5 and TRBJ2-7, reads DARVTQTPRHKVTEMGQEVTMRCQPILGHNTVFWYRQTMMQGLELLAYFRNRAPLDDSGMPKDRFSAEMPDATLATLKIQPSEPRDSAVYFCASGSGSLEVGYEQYFGPGTRLTVT.

The chain uses TRBV6-2 or TRBV6-3 and TRBJ2-5; TRBD2 aligns across 7 bases. J was trimmed by 3 bases and V by 4 bases; bases with no gene match: 5. From germline, CDR1 is MNHEY and CDR2 SVGEGT. The CDR3 sequence is 14 residues long. CDR3 nucleotide sequence: TGTGCCAGCAGTTCGACTAGCCCTAAAGAGACCCAGTACTTC. Its translation: CASSSTSPKETQYF.

V is TRBV6-5 and J is TRBJ2-1, with TRBD2 identical over 7 bases. The germline gives CDR1 MNHEY, CDR2 SVGAGI. J was trimmed by 0 bases and V by 8 bases; bases with no gene match: 7. The CDR3 extends over 15 amino acids. CDR3 residues: CASLNTGGSYNEQFF. CDR3 sequence (DNA): TGTGCCAGCCTTAATACGGGGGGCTCCTACAATGAGCAGTTCTTC.

The rearrangement joins TRBV29-1 to TRBJ2-1, with 10 positions matching TRBD1. From germline, CDR1 is SQVTM and CDR2 ANQGSEA. V lost 7 bases, J lost 9 bases, and 9 bases stayed unmatched. CDR3 length equals 13 residues. This CDR3 is CSGGQGNMVEQFF. CDR3 nucleotide sequence: TGCAGCGGGGGACAGGGGAATATGGTTGAGCAGTTCTTC.

The chain carries TRBV6-5 and TRBJ2-2; TRBD2 aligns across 8 bases. The CDR3 is made up of 14 amino acids. The germline gives CDR1 MNHEY, CDR2 SVGAGI. The V segment lost 7 bases and the J segment 5 bases; nucleotides outside the gene matches: 6. The CDR3 DNA reads TGTGCCAGCATGGCGGGGGGTTCTACCGGGGAGCTGTTTTTT. Residues: CASMAGGSTGELFF.

J is TRBJ1-2 and V is TRBV12-3 or TRBV12-4; D is possibly TRBD1 (6 bases). V was cut by 4 bases and J by 4 bases, with 10 bases left in between. This CDR3 has 13 residues. The CDR3 region is CASSSRGIYGYTF. The CDR3 nucleotides read TGTGCCAGCAGTTCGAGGGGGATCTATGGCTACACCTTC.

The V call is TRBV7-3, the J call TRBJ2-2; 9 bases align to TRBD1. Germline trimming cut 2 bases from V and 4 bases from J; bases unmatched to any gene: 5. CDR1 SGHTA and CDR2 FQGTGA come from the germline V gene. The CDR3 spans 16 residues. The CDR3 sequence is CASSLSRDRATGELFF. The CDR3 region has the DNA TGTGCCAGCAGCTTATCCCGGGACAGGGCCACCGGGGAGCTGTTTTTT. Looking up the rest from reference TRBV7-3 and TRBJ2-2 gives the full variable domain: GAGVSQTPSNKVTEKGKYVELRCDPISGHTALYWYRQSLGQGPEFLIYFQGTGAADDSGLPNDRFFAVRPEGSVSTLKIQRTERGDSAVYLCASSLSRDRATGELFFGEGSRLTVL.

This clone has a single count. The chain uses TRBV5-4 and TRBJ2-7, with TRBD2 matching 13 bases. The CDR3 loop spans 17 amino acids. CDR1 is SGHNT, CDR2 YYREEE, per germline (reference sequence). The ends lost 0 bases at V and 2 bases at J; junction bases unmatched: 5. Written as DNA, the CDR3 is TGTGCCAGCAGCTTGGCTGGACTAGCGGGGGTTACCTACGAGCAGTACTTC. Translated, it gives CASSLAGLAGVTYEQYF.

The CDR3 sequence: CASSGDSGTVSYNEQFF. The CDR3 DNA is TGTGCCAGCTCGGGGGATAGCGGGACCGTTTCCTACAATGAGCAGTTCTTC. This chain connects TRBV18 to TRBJ2-1, with 8 bases matching TRBD2. The germline V gene encodes CDR1 KGHSH and CDR2 LQKENI. The CDR3 is 17 residues long. With V trimmed by 6 bases and J by 1 base, 11 bases remained unmatched.

The chain carries TRBV6-5 and TRBJ1-3, with TRBD1 matching over 10 bases. After removal of 6 bases from V and 2 bases from J, the junction contained 4 bases not matched to a gene. Looked up from germline, CDR1 is MNHEY and CDR2 is SVGAGI. The CDR3 has 15 residues. CDR3 sequence (DNA): TGTGCCAGCAGAGACAGGGGGCGAACTGGAAACACCATATATTTT. Its protein product is CASRDRGRTGNTIYF.

The rearrangement links TRBV29-1 to TRBJ2-7, with 7 bases matching TRBD1. Germline-derived CDR1 and CDR2 are SQVTM and ANQGSEA. V shed 5 bases, J shed 2 bases, and the junction held 15 bases outside the gene matches. The CDR3 extends over 16 amino acids. The CDR3 sequence is CSVRGDRAVSTYEQYF. The CDR3 bases are TGCAGCGTTCGCGGAGACAGGGCTGTTTCTACCTACGAGCAGTACTTC.

The chain uses TRBV19 and TRBJ2-7, with 9 nucleotides matching TRBD1. This CDR3 comprises 14 residues. V was pared by 5 bases and J by 5 bases, with 7 bases of the junction left unmatched. Germline values: CDR1 LNHDA, CDR2 SQIVND (reference sequence). The CDR3 sequence: CASSVGQGFDEQYF. The DNA of the CDR3 is TGTGCCAGTAGTGTGGGACAGGGTTTCGACGAGCAGTACTTC.

The chain carries TRBV29-1 and TRBJ2-7; 7 bases agree with TRBD1. CDR1 and CDR2 from the germline V gene are SQVTM and ANQGSEA. This CDR3 has 13 residues. Losses at the gene ends were 2 bases for V and 6 bases for J; bases not matched to a gene: 7. For the CDR3, the DNA is TGCAGCGTTGAACCGACAGGGAGATCCGAGCAGTACTTC. Translation: CSVEPTGRSEQYF.

V usage is TRBV12-5 and J usage is TRBJ1-1, with a possible D match to TRBD1 (6 bases). V lost 3 bases and J lost 5, with 13 bases in between. The CDR3 sequence is 14 residues long. Germline V gene lookup returns CDR1 LGHNT and CDR2 FRNRAP. Here the CDR3 DNA reads TGTGCTAGTGGTTTATCAGGGGTTGGTACTGAAGCTTTCTTT. As protein: CASGLSGVGTEAFF.

This clone was found once. The gene calls are TRBV7-2 and TRBJ1-2; D may be TRBD1 (5 bases). The length of the CDR3 is 16 residues. Germline V gene sequence: CDR1 SGHTA, CDR2 FQGNSA. V was clipped by 2 bases and J by 0 bases, with 13 bases between them. The CDR3, as DNA: TGTGCCAGCAGCTTATTTGGGGGACTCGCTAACTATGGCTACACCTTC. Its translation is CASSLFGGLANYGYTF.